The present T cell receptor (beta chain) was sequenced within a study of blood T cell repertoires in COVID-19. This clone has just a few counts. The CDR3 spans 13 residues. The V end lost 2 bases, the J end lost 7 bases, and 9 bases lay between the germline ends. CDR1 and CDR2 (germline): ENHRY, SYGVKD. Clones were read by immunoSEQ multiplex PCR, and TCRdb kept only the in-frame ones, dropping some. The sample has tens of thousands of clones; around 84% are singletons. The sequencing sample was made of peripheral blood. The chain couples TRBV10-3 to TRBJ1-5; D gene uncertain. The TCR sequence derives from a man in his 70s with active or convalescent COVID-19. CDR3 nucleotides: TGTGCCATCAGTGAGATCGAACGGCAGCCCCAGCATTTT. Translated: CAISEIERQPQHF.